This record covers a single T cell receptor (beta chain). Its cognate antigen is unknown. This sample was included in a study of T cell responses to AZD1222 COVID-19 vaccine. Study results and limitations: White British donors predominated, females outnumbered males, and clonal diversity was possibly underestimated. Seropositive AZD1222 recipients at baseline numbered only five or six. Scientists sampled the repertoires only once the peak T cell response had passed. Reportedly, nearly half the spike-specific TCRs target unmutated variant regions.

Assay: immunoSEQ multiplex PCR; the TCRdb copy retains only in-frame clones and omits some. The sample has around 84,000 clones; around 88% are singletons. Trimming cost V 6 bases and J 0 bases, with 14 bases left between them. Germline CDR1 is LNHDA and CDR2 is SQIVND (reference sequence). This CDR3 is 16 amino acids long. The starting material was peripheral blood, obtained on day 0 of MenACWY control vaccination. The receptor comes from an adult in good health. V and J are TRBV19 and TRBJ1-4, with D possibly being TRBD1 (5 bases). This CDR3 is CASRGPQAATNEKLFF. The CDR3 DNA sequence: TGTGCCAGTAGGGGACCGCAGGCTGCAACTAATGAAAAACTGTTTTTT. Together with reference TRBV19 and TRBJ1-4, the CDR3 gives the full variable domain: DGGITQSPKYLFRKEGQNVTLSCEQNLNHDAMYWYRQDPGQGLRLIYYSQIVNDFQKGDIAEGYSVSREKKESFPLTVTSAQKNPTAFYLCASRGPQAATNEKLFFGSGTQLSVL.